This entry lists 23 T cell receptor beta chains sequenced from one sample in a study of Ad26.COV2.S vaccination and SARS-CoV-2 variants. Profiling relied on immunoSEQ multiplex PCR, and the TCRdb table lists in-frame clones only, not all of them. The sample lists around 300,000 clones, 80% to 90% occurring once. Treatment of the sample: around 19 received Ad26.COV2.S at low or high dose, single or two shots; about 5 received placebo; per-sample allocation not given. Day 63 after the first vaccine or placebo injection was the time point for sampling. Here the sequenced sample was peripheral blood, taken in a trial of Ad26.COV2.S vaccine versus placebo. The receptors were sampled from a person aged 18-65 years who received the Ad26.COV2.S COVID-19 vaccine or a placebo.

The chain uses TRBV5-4 and TRBJ2-2; TRBD2 matches at 7 bases. This CDR3 is 16 amino acids long. Germline CDR1 and CDR2: SGHNT and YYREEE (reference sequence). V shed 1 base and J 1 base; nucleotides not matched to a gene: 4. Here the CDR3 reads CASSLSRGENTGELFF. The CDR3 DNA is TGTGCCAGCAGCTTGAGCCGGGGGGAGAACACCGGGGAGCTGTTTTTT.

This clone was observed a single time. This chain uses TRBV12-3 or TRBV12-4 with TRBJ2-1; 9 bases are a match to TRBD1. The CDR3 has 13 amino acids. The V and J ends lost 5 bases and 9 bases, in that order; junction bases with no gene match: 5. This chain's CDR3 is CASSLLQGAEQFF. Here the CDR3 DNA reads TGTGCCAGCAGTCTCCTACAGGGGGCTGAGCAGTTCTTC.

J is TRBJ2-2 and V is TRBV5-1; 9 bases map to TRBD1. After removal of 6 bases from V and 3 bases from J, the junction contained 6 bases not matched to a gene. CDR1 is SGHRS and CDR2 is YFSETQ in the germline V gene. The CDR3 has 15 amino acids. The DNA for the CDR3 is TGCGCCAGCACCACAGGGGGCCGGGACACCGGGGAGCTGTTTTTT. As protein: CASTTGGRDTGELFF. The full variable domain, its missing parts supplied by reference TRBV5-1 and TRBJ2-2, is KAGVTQTPRYLIKTRGQQVTLSCSPISGHRSVSWYQQTPGQGLQFLFEYFSETQRNKGNFPGRFSGRQFSNSRSEMNVSTLELGDSALYLCASTTGGRDTGELFFGEGSRLTVL.

CDR3: CASSLGSGETQYF. DNA for the CDR3: TGTGCCAGCAGCTTGGGCAGTGGAGAGACCCAGTACTTC. V is TRBV11-2 and J is TRBJ2-5, with unresolved D. There are 13 residues in the CDR3. Germline CDR1 SGHAT, CDR2 FQNNGV. Deletions cut 3 bases from V and 4 bases from J, with 9 bases between.

The chain couples TRBV5-1 to TRBJ1-1; TRBD1 might be the D (6 bases). The CDR3 runs 15 residues. V lost 4 bases and J lost 4, with 17 bases in between. Germline CDR1 SGHRS, CDR2 YFSETQ. The CDR3 nucleotides read TGCGCCAGCAGCCCGAATGCGGGGGGCCTCACTGAAGCTTTCTTT. Its translation is CASSPNAGGLTEAFF.

This CDR3 is CASSPDRGPFNEQFF. CDR3 sequence (DNA): TGTGCCAGCAGTCCGGACAGGGGGCCTTTCAATGAGCAGTTCTTC. The rearrangement joins TRBV6-5 to TRBJ2-1; 11 bases fit TRBD1. Germline trimming cut 5 bases from V and 6 bases from J; bases unmatched to any gene: 6. The CDR3 is made up of 15 amino acids. Germline V gene sequence: CDR1 MNHEY, CDR2 SVGAGI.

The chain couples TRBV5-1 to TRBJ2-2, with TRBD2 identical over 15 bases. Per the germline V gene, CDR1 is SGHRS and CDR2 is YFSETQ. This CDR3 has 16 amino acids. V was pared by 4 bases and J by 5 bases, with 3 bases of the junction left unmatched. In DNA form, the CDR3 reads TGCGCCAGCAGCGGGGGACTAGCGGGAGGAACCGGGGAGCTGTTTTTT. Amino acid sequence: CASSGGLAGGTGELFF.

The chain is built from TRBV4-2 and TRBJ2-3, with 10 bases aligning to TRBD2. With V trimmed by 4 bases and J by 2 bases, 6 bases remained unmatched. Germline assignment: CDR1 LGHNA and CDR2 YNFKEQ. The CDR3 runs 16 residues. The CDR3 nucleotides read TGTGCCAGCAGCCGAGGACTAGCGGTAAACACAGATACGCAGTATTTT. This encodes CASSRGLAVNTDTQYF.

The chain couples TRBV9 to TRBJ1-2; D possibly corresponds to TRBD1 (5 bases). There are 15 residues in the CDR3. Germline-derived CDR1 and CDR2 are SGDLS and YYNGEE. Trimming took off 5 bases at V and 2 bases at J, with 16 bases between the two ends. The chain's CDR3 is CASRLNPGVNYGYTF. In DNA, the CDR3 is TGTGCCAGCAGACTAAATCCGGGGGTCAACTATGGCTACACCTTC.

The J gene is TRBJ1-3, the V gene TRBV19; D unclear. V lost 3 bases and J 0 bases, leaving 12 bases between the germline ends. Looked up from germline, CDR1 is LNHDA and CDR2 is SQIVND (reference sequence). The CDR3 totals 16 residues. Here the CDR3 DNA reads TGTGCCAGTAGTATGCGGAAAATTAACTCTGGAAACACCATATATTTT. The encoded protein is CASSMRKINSGNTIYF.

The V gene is TRBV9, the J gene TRBJ2-1; D perhaps matches TRBD1 (5 bases). V lost 0 bases, J lost 8 bases, and 15 bases lay in between. This CDR3 has 15 amino acids. Germline V gene data show CDR1 as SGDLS and CDR2 as YYNGEE. CDR3 region: CASSVENPWGDEQFF. DNA of the CDR3: TGTGCCAGCAGCGTAGAGAATCCCTGGGGCGATGAGCAGTTCTTC.

J is TRBJ1-6 and V is TRBV28; the match to TRBD1 covers 7 bases. Per germline, CDR1 MDHEN and CDR2 SYDVKM. V gave up 5 bases and J gave up 5 bases; unmatched junction bases: 9. This CDR3 spans 16 amino acids. CDR3 amino acids: CASSPTWTGDNSPLHF. CDR3 DNA sequence: TGTGCCAGCAGTCCCACCTGGACAGGAGATAATTCACCCCTCCACTTT.

This sequence joins TRBV28 and TRBJ1-5; D perhaps matches TRBD1 (6 bases). CDR3 length: 15 residues. With 8 bases removed from V and 5 bases from J, the gap between germline ends came to 19 bases. The germline V gene encodes CDR1 MDHEN and CDR2 SYDVKM. The CDR3 reads CASCNPGAEDQPQHF. Written as DNA, the CDR3 is TGTGCCAGCTGCAACCCAGGGGCGGAAGATCAGCCCCAGCATTTT.

A single count supports this clone. This rearrangement joins TRBV6-6 to TRBJ2-2, with no clear D. Germline CDR1 MNHNY, CDR2 SVGAGI (reference sequence). V shed 0 bases and J shed 6 bases, with 5 bases lying between them. The CDR3 is made up of 13 amino acids. CDR3 DNA sequence: TGTGCCAGCAGTTACTCGGGGTCCGGGGAGCTGTTTTTT. This codes for CASSYSGSGELFF.

V usage is TRBV28 and J usage is TRBJ2-7, with D tentatively TRBD1 (6 bases). This CDR3 has 15 amino acids. The V and J ends lost 4 bases and 2 bases respectively, with 15 bases between them. Germline assignment: CDR1 MDHEN and CDR2 SYDVKM. CDR3 loop: CASSSDRFRPYEQYF. CDR3 coding DNA: TGTGCCAGCAGTTCCGACAGGTTTCGTCCCTACGAGCAGTACTTC.

V gene TRBV5-6 combines with J gene TRBJ2-3; D uncertain. The germline CDR1 and CDR2 sequences are SGHDT and YYEEEE. V gave up 6 bases and J gave up 4 bases, with 15 bases separating them. The CDR3 consists of 14 residues. This CDR3 is CASKFGLFADTQYF. The DNA of the CDR3 is TGTGCCAGCAAGTTCGGCCTCTTTGCAGATACGCAGTATTTT. Full variable domain (missing parts from reference TRBV5-6 and TRBJ2-3): DAGVTQSPTHLIKTRGQQVTLRCSPKSGHDTVSWYQQALGQGPQFIFQYYEEEERQRGNFPDRFSGHQFPNYSSELNVNALLLGDSALYLCASKFGLFADTQYFGPGTRLTVL.

This clone has only one observation. Relative to the germline gene, one junction end is altered; a read error may explain this. The chain recombines TRBV13 with TRBJ2-1; TRBD2 matches at 9 bases. Germline V gives CDR1 PRHDT, CDR2 FYEKMQ (reference sequence). This CDR3 is built from 16 residues. The CDR3 DNA reads as TGTGCCAGCAGTGCTCTTAGCGGGAGAGACTACAACGAGCAGTTCTTC. This encodes CASSALSGRDYNEQFF.

J is TRBJ1-3 and V is TRBV7-2, with no clear D. CDR3 size: 16 residues. Trimming removed 0 bases at V and 4 bases at J, with 13 bases between. Germline CDR1 and CDR2: SGHTA and FQGNSA. The CDR3 nucleotides read TGTGCCAGCAGCTTAGCGCGATCCGGGTCCGGAAACACCATATATTTT. Amino acid sequence: CASSLARSGSGNTIYF.

The chain recombines TRBV24-1 with TRBJ2-1; 7 nucleotides match TRBD2. Germline loops: CDR1 KGHDR, CDR2 SFDVKD. Germline trimming cut 4 bases from V and 12 bases from J; bases unmatched to any gene: 8. This CDR3 spans 13 amino acids. CDR3: CATSDPVTSWQFF. In DNA, the CDR3 is TGTGCCACCAGTGACCCCGTGACTAGCTGGCAGTTCTTC.

The genes are TRBV5-4 and TRBJ1-1; D gene unclear. Germline V gene sequence: CDR1 SGHNT, CDR2 YYREEE (reference sequence). Trimming took off 0 bases at V and 3 bases at J, with 9 bases between the two ends. The CDR3 sequence is 14 residues long. The CDR3 nucleotides are TGTGCCAGCAGCTTGGCCGGGGATTACACTGAAGCTTTCTTT. Translated, it gives CASSLAGDYTEAFF.

This clone was picked up one time. J is TRBJ1-2 and V is TRBV15; D perhaps matches TRBD1 (6 bases). CDR1 and CDR2 from the germline V gene are LNHNV and YYDKDF (reference sequence). The CDR3 sequence is 16 residues long. Deletions cut 0 bases from V and 0 bases from J, with 11 bases between. The CDR3 sequence is CATSRDGQLSNYGYTF. In DNA, the CDR3 is TGTGCCACCAGCAGAGATGGACAGCTTTCTAACTATGGCTACACCTTC. Drawing the rest from reference TRBV15 and TRBJ1-2, the complete variable domain is DAMVIQNPRYQVTQFGKPVTLSCSQTLNHNVMYWYQQKSSQAPKLLFHYYDKDFNNEADTPDNFQSRRPNTSFCFLDIRSPGLGDTAMYLCATSRDGQLSNYGYTFGSGTRLTVV.

This clone came up a few times. This chain uses TRBV6-1 with TRBJ1-1; D call uncertain. V was clipped by 2 bases and J by 11 bases, with 18 bases between them. CDR1 is MNHNS, CDR2 SASEGT, per germline. The CDR3 contains 14 residues. CDR3 bases: TGTGCCAGCAGTGAATACACCGGGGATCGAGCGGCTTTCTTT. It translates to CASSEYTGDRAAFF.

J is TRBJ2-5 and V is TRBV28; possible D gene TRBD2, 5 bases. The germline CDR1 and CDR2 sequences are MDHEN and SYDVKM. The CDR3 totals 12 residues. V lost 5 bases and J lost 3, with 7 bases in between. The CDR3 coding sequence is TGTGCCAGCAGTCAGGAGGAAGAGACCCAGTACTTC. Protein product: CASSQEEETQYF. The complete variable domain, with remaining parts taken from reference TRBV28 and TRBJ2-5, reads DVKVTQSSRYLVKRTGEKVFLECVQDMDHENMFWYRQDPGLGLRLIYFSYDVKMKEKGDIPEGYSVSREKKERFSLILESASTNQTSMYLCASSQEEETQYFGPGTRLLVL.